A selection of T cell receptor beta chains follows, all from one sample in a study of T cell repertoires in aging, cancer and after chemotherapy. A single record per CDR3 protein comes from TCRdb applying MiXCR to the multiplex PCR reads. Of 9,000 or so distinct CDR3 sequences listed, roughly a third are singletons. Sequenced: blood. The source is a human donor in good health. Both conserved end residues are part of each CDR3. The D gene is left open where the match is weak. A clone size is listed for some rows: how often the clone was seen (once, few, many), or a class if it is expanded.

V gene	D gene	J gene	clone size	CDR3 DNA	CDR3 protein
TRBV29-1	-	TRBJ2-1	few	TGCAGCGTTAGGGGGGGCTCCTACAATGAGCAGTTCTTC	CSVRGGSYNEQFF
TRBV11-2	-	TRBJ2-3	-	TGTGCCAGCAGCTTAGATCTTTTTGGAGATTCAACAGATACGCAGTTTTTT	CASSLDLFGDSTDTQFF
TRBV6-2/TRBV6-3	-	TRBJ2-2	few	TGTGCCAGCAGTCCCCTAGTAGAGCCCGGGGAGCTGTTTTTT	CASSPLVEPGELFF
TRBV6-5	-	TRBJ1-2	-	TGTGCCAGCAGCCGCGGGGGGGCCTCCGGCTACACCTTC	CASSRGGASGYTF
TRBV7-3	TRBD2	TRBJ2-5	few	TGTGCCAGCAGCTTAGGGCTAGCGGGACAAGAGACCCAGTACTTC	CASSLGLAGQETQYF
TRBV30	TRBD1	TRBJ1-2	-	TGTGCCTCATCTGGACAGGGTGTTACCTTC	CASSGQGVTF
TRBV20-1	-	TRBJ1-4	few	TGCAGTGCTATGGTGCCAGGGGATACCGGAGAAAAACTGTTTTTT	CSAMVPGDTGEKLFF
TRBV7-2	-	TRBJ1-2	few	TGTGCCAGCAGCTTAAGCAGGGCAGGGGGCTACACCTTC	CASSLSRAGGYTF
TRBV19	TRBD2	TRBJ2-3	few	TGTGCCAGTAGTATTCTAGCGGGAGGGTCCACAGATACGCAGTATTTT	CASSILAGGSTDTQYF
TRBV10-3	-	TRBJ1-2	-	TGTGCCATCAGTTATAGGGCCTATGGCTACACCTTC	CAISYRAYGYTF
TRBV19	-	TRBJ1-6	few	TGTGCCAGTAGGAACGGAGACAGGATAGGATCACCCCTCCACTTT	CASRNGDRIGSPLHF
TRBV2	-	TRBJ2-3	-	TGTGCCAGCAGTGCCGATCGGGTTAGCACAGATACGCAGTATTTT	CASSADRVSTDTQYF